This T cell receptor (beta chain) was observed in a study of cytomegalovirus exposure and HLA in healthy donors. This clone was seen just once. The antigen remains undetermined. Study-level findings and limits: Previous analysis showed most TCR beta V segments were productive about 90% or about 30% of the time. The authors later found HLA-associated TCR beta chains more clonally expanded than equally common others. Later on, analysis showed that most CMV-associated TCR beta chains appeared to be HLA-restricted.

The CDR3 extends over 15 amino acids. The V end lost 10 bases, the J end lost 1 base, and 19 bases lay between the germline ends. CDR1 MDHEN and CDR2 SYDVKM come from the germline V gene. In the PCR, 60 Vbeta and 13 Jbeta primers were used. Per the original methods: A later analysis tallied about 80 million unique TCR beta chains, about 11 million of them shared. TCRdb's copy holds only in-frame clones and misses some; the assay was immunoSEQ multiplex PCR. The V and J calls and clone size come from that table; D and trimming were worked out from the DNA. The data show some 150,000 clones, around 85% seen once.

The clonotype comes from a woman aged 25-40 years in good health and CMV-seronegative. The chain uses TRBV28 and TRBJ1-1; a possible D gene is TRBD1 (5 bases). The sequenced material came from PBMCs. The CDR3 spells CATPGGGFTNTEAFF. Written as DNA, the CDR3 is TGTGCCACTCCCGGGGGGGGTTTCACGAACACTGAAGCTTTCTTT.